The rows below give T cell receptor beta chains drawn from one sample of a study of blood T cell repertoires in COVID-19. Generated by immunoSEQ multiplex PCR, the TCRdb table keeps only in-frame clones and is missing some. The repertoire holds about 240,000 clones, with around 89% as singletons. The sequenced sample was PBMCs or T cells enriched from blood (not recorded which). Receptors originate from a man in his forties who had recovered from COVID-19. The CDR3 runs from the conserved cysteine through the conserved F or W.

j_call: TRBJ1-6
v_call: TRBV27
cdr3_aa: CASRNNLRDRPVPLHF

j_call: TRBJ1-5
v_call: TRBV7-6
cdr3_aa: CASSFGSYEPQHF

j_call: TRBJ1-2
v_call: TRBV9
cdr3_aa: CASSAGQGANGYTF

j_call: TRBJ2-2
v_call: TRBV9
cdr3_aa: CASSGAQGRTGELFF

j_call: TRBJ2-2
v_call: TRBV7-8
cdr3_aa: CASSVWKYSGTGELFF

j_call: TRBJ1-1
v_call: TRBV6-5
cdr3_aa: CASSQYTGVTEAFF

j_call: TRBJ2-6
v_call: TRBV7-9
cdr3_aa: CASSFFRTSGSSGANVLTF

j_call: TRBJ1-1
v_call: TRBV10-1
cdr3_aa: CASRAGVNTEAFF

j_call: TRBJ1-2
v_call: TRBV10-1
cdr3_aa: CASSDIQDSPAANYGYTF

j_call: TRBJ2-1
v_call: TRBV7-6
cdr3_aa: CASSLTPGGNEQFF

j_call: TRBJ2-1
v_call: TRBV7-3
cdr3_aa: CASSSARGTTFYNEQFF

j_call: TRBJ1-4
v_call: TRBV2
cdr3_aa: CASLRYSTTNEKLFF

j_call: TRBJ1-2
v_call: TRBV9
cdr3_aa: CASSGIDREIYGYTF

j_call: TRBJ1-5
v_call: TRBV6-5
cdr3_aa: CASSYSRTAMLPQHF

j_call: TRBJ1-2
v_call: TRBV11-3
cdr3_aa: CASSPRTGLGYTF

j_call: TRBJ1-5
v_call: TRBV6-5
cdr3_aa: CASSRAGSNQPQHF

j_call: TRBJ2-1
v_call: TRBV5-1
cdr3_aa: CASSLGTGGTYNEQFF

j_call: TRBJ2-3
v_call: TRBV3-1/TRBV3-2
cdr3_aa: CASSQAFPSRVEITDTQYF

j_call: TRBJ1-2
v_call: TRBV5-5
cdr3_aa: CASSHDVGQAGYGYTF

j_call: TRBJ2-7
v_call: TRBV6-5
cdr3_aa: CATERWNEQYF

j_call: TRBJ1-1
v_call: TRBV5-4
cdr3_aa: CASSPSTGMNTEAFF

j_call: TRBJ2-7
v_call: TRBV9
cdr3_aa: CASSVVGTSFEQYF

j_call: TRBJ1-4
v_call: TRBV2
cdr3_aa: CASLTGTGNEKLFF

j_call: TRBJ1-1
v_call: TRBV10-2
cdr3_aa: CASKQMNTEAFF

j_call: TRBJ2-5
v_call: TRBV6-5
cdr3_aa: CASSPLSGLQETQYF

j_call: TRBJ1-2
v_call: TRBV19
cdr3_aa: CASSDRGTRTFNYGYTF

j_call: TRBJ1-2
v_call: TRBV12-3/TRBV12-4
cdr3_aa: CASSLGTGRGYTF

j_call: TRBJ1-2
v_call: TRBV12-5
cdr3_aa: CASLGQPVYGYTF

j_call: TRBJ1-3
v_call: TRBV6-1
cdr3_aa: CASSEQGAQPRFSGNTIYF

j_call: TRBJ1-1
v_call: TRBV13
cdr3_aa: CASRPQGVANTEAFF

j_call: TRBJ2-2
v_call: TRBV19
cdr3_aa: CASSTRTGDSTGELFF